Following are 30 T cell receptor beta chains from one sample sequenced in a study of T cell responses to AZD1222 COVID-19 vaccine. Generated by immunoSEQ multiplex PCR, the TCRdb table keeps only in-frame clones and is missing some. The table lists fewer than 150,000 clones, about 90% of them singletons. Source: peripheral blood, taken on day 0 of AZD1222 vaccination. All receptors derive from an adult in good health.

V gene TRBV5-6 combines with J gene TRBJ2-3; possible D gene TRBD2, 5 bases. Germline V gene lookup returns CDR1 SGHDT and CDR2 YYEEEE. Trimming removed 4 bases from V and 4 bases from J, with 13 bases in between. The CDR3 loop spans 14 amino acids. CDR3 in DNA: TGTGCCAGCAGCCCAACTAGATCCGCAGATACGCAGTATTTT. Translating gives CASSPTRSADTQYF.

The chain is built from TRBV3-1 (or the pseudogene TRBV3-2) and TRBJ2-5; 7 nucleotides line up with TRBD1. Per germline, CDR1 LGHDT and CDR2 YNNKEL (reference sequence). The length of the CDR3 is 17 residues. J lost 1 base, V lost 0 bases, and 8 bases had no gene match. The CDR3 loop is CASSQDPGQEIQETQYF. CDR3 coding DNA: TGTGCCAGCAGCCAAGATCCCGGACAGGAGATCCAAGAGACCCAGTACTTC.

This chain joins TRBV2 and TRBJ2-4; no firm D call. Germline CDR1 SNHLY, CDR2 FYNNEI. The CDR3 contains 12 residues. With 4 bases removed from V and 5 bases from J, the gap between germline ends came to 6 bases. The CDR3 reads CASSARQNIQYF. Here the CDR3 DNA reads TGTGCCAGCAGTGCCCGACAAAACATTCAGTACTTC.

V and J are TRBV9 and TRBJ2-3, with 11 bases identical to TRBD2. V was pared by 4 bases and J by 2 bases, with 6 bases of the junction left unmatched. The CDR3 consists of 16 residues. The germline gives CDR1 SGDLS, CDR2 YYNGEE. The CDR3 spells CASSILAGVNTDTQYF. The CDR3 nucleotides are TGTGCCAGCAGCATACTAGCGGGGGTGAACACAGATACGCAGTATTTT.

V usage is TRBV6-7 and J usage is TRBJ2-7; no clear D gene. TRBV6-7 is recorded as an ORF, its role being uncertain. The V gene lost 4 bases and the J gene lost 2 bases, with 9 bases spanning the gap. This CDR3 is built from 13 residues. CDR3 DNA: TGTGCCAGCAGTTCCCATACCCCCTACGAGCAGTACTTC. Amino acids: CASSSHTPYEQYF.

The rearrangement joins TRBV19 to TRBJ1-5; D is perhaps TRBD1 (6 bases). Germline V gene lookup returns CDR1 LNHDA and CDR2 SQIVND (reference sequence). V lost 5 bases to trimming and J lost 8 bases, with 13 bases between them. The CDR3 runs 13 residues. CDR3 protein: CASSSGVTKPQHF. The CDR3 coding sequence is TGTGCCAGTAGTTCAGGGGTAACGAAGCCCCAGCATTTT. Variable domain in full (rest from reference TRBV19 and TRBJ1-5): DGGITQSPKYLFRKEGQNVTLSCEQNLNHDAMYWYRQDPGQGLRLIYYSQIVNDFQKGDIAEGYSVSREKKESFPLTVTSAQKNPTAFYLCASSSGVTKPQHFGDGTRLSIL.

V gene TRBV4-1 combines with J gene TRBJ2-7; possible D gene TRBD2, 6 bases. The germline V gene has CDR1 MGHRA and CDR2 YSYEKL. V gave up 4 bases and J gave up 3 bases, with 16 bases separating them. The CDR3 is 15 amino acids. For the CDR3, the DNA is TGCGCCAGCAGCCCATACAACGGGAGAAGCTACGAGCAGTACTTC. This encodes CASSPYNGRSYEQYF.

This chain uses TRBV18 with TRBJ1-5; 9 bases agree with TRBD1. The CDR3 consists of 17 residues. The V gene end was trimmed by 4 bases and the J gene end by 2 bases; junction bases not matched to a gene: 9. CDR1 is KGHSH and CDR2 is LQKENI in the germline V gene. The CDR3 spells CASSQGTGHGGNQPQHF. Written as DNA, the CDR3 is TGTGCCAGCTCACAAGGGACAGGGCATGGCGGCAATCAGCCCCAGCATTTT. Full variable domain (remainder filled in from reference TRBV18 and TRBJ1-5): NAGVMQNPRHLVRRRGQEARLRCSPMKGHSHVYWYRQLPEEGLKFMVYLQKENIIDESGMPKERFSAEFPKEGPSILRIQQVVRGDSAAYFCASSQGTGHGGNQPQHFGDGTRLSIL.

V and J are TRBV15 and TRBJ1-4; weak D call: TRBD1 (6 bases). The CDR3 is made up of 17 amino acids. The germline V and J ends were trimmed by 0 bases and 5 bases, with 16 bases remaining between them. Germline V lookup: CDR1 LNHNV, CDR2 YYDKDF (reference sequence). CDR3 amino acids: CATSRDLLGQGNEKLFF. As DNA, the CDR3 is TGTGCCACCAGCAGAGATCTGCTAGGGCAGGGGAATGAAAAACTGTTTTTT.

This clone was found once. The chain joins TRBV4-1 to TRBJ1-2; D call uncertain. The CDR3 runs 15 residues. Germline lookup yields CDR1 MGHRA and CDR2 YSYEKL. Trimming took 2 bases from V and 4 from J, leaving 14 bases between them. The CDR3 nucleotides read TGCGCCAGCAGCCAACGAGGGCTGTCGACCTATGGCTACACCTTC. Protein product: CASSQRGLSTYGYTF.

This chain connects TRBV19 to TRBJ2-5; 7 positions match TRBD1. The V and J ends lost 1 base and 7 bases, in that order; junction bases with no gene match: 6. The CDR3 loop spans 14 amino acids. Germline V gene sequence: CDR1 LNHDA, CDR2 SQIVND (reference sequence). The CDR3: CASSIGGGRGTQYF. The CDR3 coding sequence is TGTGCCAGTAGTATAGGAGGGGGCCGTGGGACCCAGTACTTC.

CDR3 region: CASSSDRGPIYF. CDR3 nucleotide sequence: TGTGCCAGCAGCTCTGACAGGGGACCCATATATTTT. This chain links TRBV7-2 with TRBJ1-3; the match to TRBD1 covers 8 bases. The CDR3 totals 12 residues. The germline V gene encodes CDR1 SGHTA and CDR2 FQGNSA. After removal of 4 bases from V and 11 bases from J, the junction contained 4 bases not matched to a gene.

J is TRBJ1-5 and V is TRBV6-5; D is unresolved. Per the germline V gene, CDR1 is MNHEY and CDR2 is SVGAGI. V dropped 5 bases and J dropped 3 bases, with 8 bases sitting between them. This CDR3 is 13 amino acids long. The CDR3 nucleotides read TGTGCCAGCAGTCCGGGGTACAATCAGCCCCAGCATTTT. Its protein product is CASSPGYNQPQHF.

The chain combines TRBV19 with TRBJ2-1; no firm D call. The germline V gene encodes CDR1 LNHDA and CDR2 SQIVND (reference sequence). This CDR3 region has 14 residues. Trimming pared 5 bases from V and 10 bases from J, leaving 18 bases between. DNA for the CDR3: TGTGCCAGTAGTGCCAGTGTTTCGGTAGACGAGCAGTTCTTC. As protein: CASSASVSVDEQFF.

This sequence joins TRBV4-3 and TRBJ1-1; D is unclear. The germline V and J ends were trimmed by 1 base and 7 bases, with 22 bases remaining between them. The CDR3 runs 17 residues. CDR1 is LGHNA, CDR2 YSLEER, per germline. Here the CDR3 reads CASSQGIGRQQRGEAFF. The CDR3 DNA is TGCGCCAGCAGCCAAGGGATTGGCCGACAACAAAGAGGTGAAGCTTTCTTT.

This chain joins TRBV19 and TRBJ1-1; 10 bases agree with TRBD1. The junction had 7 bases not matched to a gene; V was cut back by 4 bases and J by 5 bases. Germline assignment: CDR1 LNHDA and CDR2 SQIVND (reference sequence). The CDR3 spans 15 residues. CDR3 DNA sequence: TGTGCCAGTAGTAGCGGGACAGGGGATTGGACTGAAGCTTTCTTT. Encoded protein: CASSSGTGDWTEAFF.

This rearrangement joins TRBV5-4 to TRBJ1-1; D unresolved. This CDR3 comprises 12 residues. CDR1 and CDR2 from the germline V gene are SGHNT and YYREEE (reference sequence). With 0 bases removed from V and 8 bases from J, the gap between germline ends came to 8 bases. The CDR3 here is CASSLDEREAFF. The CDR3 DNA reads TGTGCCAGCAGCTTGGACGAACGAGAAGCTTTCTTT.

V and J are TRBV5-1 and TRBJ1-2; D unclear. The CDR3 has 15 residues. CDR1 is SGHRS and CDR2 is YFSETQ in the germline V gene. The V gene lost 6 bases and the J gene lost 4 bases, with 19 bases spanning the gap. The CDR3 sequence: CASTETPPEIYGYTF. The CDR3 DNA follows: TGCGCCAGCACGGAAACCCCTCCGGAGATCTATGGCTACACCTTC.

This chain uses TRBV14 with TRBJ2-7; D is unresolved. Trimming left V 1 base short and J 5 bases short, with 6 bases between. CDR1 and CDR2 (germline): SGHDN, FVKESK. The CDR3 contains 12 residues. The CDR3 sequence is CASSQGSNEQYF. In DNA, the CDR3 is TGTGCCAGCAGCCAAGGGTCCAACGAGCAGTACTTC.

CDR3 region: CASSLAPPSRKDEQYF. DNA of the CDR3: TGCGCCAGCAGCTTGGCTCCCCCGAGCAGGAAGGACGAGCAGTACTTC. The chain is built from TRBV5-1 and TRBJ2-7, with unresolved D. The V gene lost 0 bases and the J gene lost 5 bases, with 18 bases spanning the gap. The CDR3 extends over 16 amino acids. Per germline, CDR1 SGHRS and CDR2 YFSETQ.

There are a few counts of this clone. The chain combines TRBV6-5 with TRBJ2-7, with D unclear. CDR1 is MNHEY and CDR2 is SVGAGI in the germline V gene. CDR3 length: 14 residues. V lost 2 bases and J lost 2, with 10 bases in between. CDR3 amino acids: CASSYRHSPYEQYF. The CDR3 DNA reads TGTGCCAGCAGTTACCGGCACTCTCCCTACGAGCAGTACTTC.

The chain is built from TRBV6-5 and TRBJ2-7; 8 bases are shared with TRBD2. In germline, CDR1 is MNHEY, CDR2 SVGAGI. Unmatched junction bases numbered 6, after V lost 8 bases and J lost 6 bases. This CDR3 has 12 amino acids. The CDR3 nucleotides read TGTGCCAGCTGCCGCGGGGGGACCGAGCAGTACTTC. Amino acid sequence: CASCRGGTEQYF.

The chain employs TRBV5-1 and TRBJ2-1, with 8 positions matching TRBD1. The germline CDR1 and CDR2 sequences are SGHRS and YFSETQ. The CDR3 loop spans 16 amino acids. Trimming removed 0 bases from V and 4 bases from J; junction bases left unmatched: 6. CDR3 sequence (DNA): TGCGCCAGCAGCTTGGTTCAGGGGGCGGGGTACAATGAGCAGTTCTTC. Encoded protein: CASSLVQGAGYNEQFF. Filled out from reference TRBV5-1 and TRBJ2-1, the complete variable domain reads KAGVTQTPRYLIKTRGQQVTLSCSPISGHRSVSWYQQTPGQGLQFLFEYFSETQRNKGNFPGRFSGRQFSNSRSEMNVSTLELGDSALYLCASSLVQGAGYNEQFFGPGTRLTVL.

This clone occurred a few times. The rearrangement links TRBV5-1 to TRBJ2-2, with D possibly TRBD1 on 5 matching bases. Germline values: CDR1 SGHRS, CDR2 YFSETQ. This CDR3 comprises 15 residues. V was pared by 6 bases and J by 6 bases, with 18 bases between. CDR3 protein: CASNTGGGRAGELFF. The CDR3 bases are TGCGCCAGCAACACAGGTGGCGGAAGAGCCGGGGAGCTGTTTTTT.

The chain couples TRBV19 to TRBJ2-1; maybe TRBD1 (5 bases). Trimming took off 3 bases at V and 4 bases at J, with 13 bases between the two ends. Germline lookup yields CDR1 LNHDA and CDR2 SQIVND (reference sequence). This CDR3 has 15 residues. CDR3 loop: CASSMAAGSYNEQFF. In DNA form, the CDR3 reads TGTGCCAGTAGTATGGCGGCAGGGTCTTACAATGAGCAGTTCTTC.

In nucleotides, the CDR3 is TGTGCCAGTAGTATATTGGCGGACCAAGAGACCCAGTACTTC. Protein sequence: CASSILADQETQYF. The chain recombines TRBV19 with TRBJ2-5; D ambiguous. The CDR3 is 14 amino acids. Per the germline V gene, CDR1 is LNHDA and CDR2 is SQIVND (reference sequence). Trimming cost V 2 bases and J 0 bases, with 7 bases left between them.

The DNA of the CDR3 is TGTGCCATCAGTGAGGAGCTAGCGGGCTCCTACAATGAGCAGTTCTTC. Translating gives CAISEELAGSYNEQFF. The chain combines TRBV10-3 with TRBJ2-1, with 8 bases aligning to TRBD2. Germline CDR1 and CDR2: ENHRY and SYGVKD. This CDR3 is built from 16 residues. J gave up 0 bases and V 2 bases, and 3 bases lay outside the gene matches.

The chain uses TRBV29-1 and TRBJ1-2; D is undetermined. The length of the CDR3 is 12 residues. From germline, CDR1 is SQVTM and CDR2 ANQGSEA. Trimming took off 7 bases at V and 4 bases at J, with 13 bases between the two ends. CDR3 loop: CSASAVAYGYTF. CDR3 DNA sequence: TGCAGCGCCTCGGCTGTGGCCTATGGCTACACCTTC.

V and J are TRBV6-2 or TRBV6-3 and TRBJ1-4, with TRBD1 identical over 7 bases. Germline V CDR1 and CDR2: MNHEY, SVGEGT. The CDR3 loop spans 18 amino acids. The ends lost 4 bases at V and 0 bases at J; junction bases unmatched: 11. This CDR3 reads CASSSTFGQAPTNEKLFF. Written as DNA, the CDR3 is TGTGCCAGCAGTTCAACTTTCGGACAGGCCCCAACTAATGAAAAACTGTTTTTT.

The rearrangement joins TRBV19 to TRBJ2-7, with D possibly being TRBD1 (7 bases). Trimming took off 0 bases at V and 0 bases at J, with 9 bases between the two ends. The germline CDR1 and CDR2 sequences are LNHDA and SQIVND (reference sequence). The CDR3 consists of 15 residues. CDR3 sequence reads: CASSIEQGGSYEQYF. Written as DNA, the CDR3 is TGTGCCAGTAGTATAGAGCAGGGGGGCTCCTACGAGCAGTACTTC.